This T cell receptor beta chain was sequenced during a study of regulatory T cells in long-lasting Graves disease. Study-level points and caveats: The study found lower TCR diversity in persistent Graves' patients than in newly diagnosed ones. Persistent disease favored TRBV28, TRBJ1-2 and TRBJ2-5.

The authors made the TCR library using RNA they extracted from PBMCs. An endocrinology department located in Xi'an, China, was where the patients came from. TCRdb independently ran MiXCR on the reads; one entry per CDR3 protein. The table has approximately 700 distinct CDR3 sequences, roughly 90% seen once. This clonotype was picked up a small number of times. The antigen remains unidentified. The CDR3 does not close with the conserved phenylalanine or tryptophan, likely indicating a read error. The DNA is left out, because the CDR3 cannot be placed on it with certainty; the CDR3 is given as TCRdb lists it. The CDR3 region is 10 residues in length, termini included. In germline, CDR1 is LNHDA, CDR2 SQIVND (reference sequence).

This material consisted of peripheral blood mononuclear cells (PBMCs), taken with antithyroid drug treatment, in newly diagnosed or persistent Graves disease (not recorded which). V and J are TRBV19 and TRBJ1-1; the D call TRBD1 from the table was never checked on the DNA. The TCR was taken from a woman in her twenties or thirties with Graves disease. CDR3 amino acids: CASSIVCRVI.